This T cell receptor beta chain is drawn from a study of metastatic and nonmetastatic thyroid tumors. Across the whole study: The comparison covered peripheral blood and tumor or nodule tissue in malignant and benign thyroid patients.

Germline V gives CDR1 SGHTA, CDR2 FQGNSA. This CDR3 comprises 16 residues. V lost 3 bases, J lost 5 bases, and 17 bases lay in between. The sample holds many counts of this clone. The entire patient cohort was treatment-naive prior to thyroid surgery. TCRdb re-called clones from the PCR reads using MiXCR. The sample consists of approximately 37,000 clones, 20% to 25% of them appearing once. The origin of this receptor is a male donor with papillary thyroid cancer or a benign thyroid nodule (not recorded which). Some clones in this sample may be carry-over from other donors' samples. Source material: tumor tissue. V gene TRBV7-2 combines with J gene TRBJ2-1; no clear D. CDR3 region: CASSFEAPLGDNEQFF. The DNA for the CDR3 is TGTGCCAGCAGCTTTGAGGCTCCACTCGGAGACAATGAGCAGTTCTTC.